This record looks at one TCR beta chain sequence and its context. Treatment of the sample: oral pan-JAK inhibitor, 5-10 mg twice daily. These data are taken from a study of CD8+ T cells in alopecia areata. Study information: The share of scalp area affected provided the severity score for treated patients.

Following RNA extraction, reverse transcription yielded cDNA that acted as the sequencing template. Produced via immunoSEQ multiplex PCR; TCRdb's table is partial and in-frame only. This table has more than 95,000 clones, more than 75% appearing once. Germline V CDR1 and CDR2: SGDLS, YYNGEE. The CDR3 is 14 residues long. V shed 7 bases, J shed 4 bases, and the junction held 3 bases outside the gene matches. The chain uses TRBV9 and TRBJ2-3; the match to TRBD2 covers 13 bases. This sequence was found in a human donor with alopecia areata. Source: CD8+ T cells sorted from blood, taken between weeks 30 and 35, from a patient treated with tofacitinib. In DNA, the CDR3 is TGTGCCAGCGGAACTAGCGGGGGGGCAGATACGCAGTATTTT. It is translated as CASGTSGGADTQYF.